The 30 T cell receptor beta chains in this list originate from one sample, sequenced in a study of T-cell reconstitution after alpha-beta-depleted transplantation in children (dated by TCRdb to the mid-2010s). The treatment or condition label, read with the paper, signifies: allogeneic hematopoietic cell transplantation with graft depleted of TCRalphabeta T cells and CD19 B cells. Library preparation was by PCR. TCRdb lists the instrument as Illumina HiSeq 2500. TCR libraries were prepared with molecular barcoding, using unique molecular identifiers to normalize TCRbeta repertoire quantification. TCRdb reprocessed the public reads (quality trimming at Q25 with fastp, clone calling with MiXCR) and kept in-frame beta chains. Under each unique CDR3 protein, matching rows form one entry showing the most common genes and DNA. The sample table records around 960,000 distinct CDR3 sequences; about 31% of these occur just once. The ten top clones hold about 28% of the sample.

The sample in question was PBMCs, mostly from graft donor cells, obtained 360 days after TCRalphabeta/CD19-depleted stem cell transplant. Receptors originate from a boy younger than two who had a stem cell transplant for SCID, so the T cells may come from the graft donor.

The chain uses TRBV20-1 and TRBJ2-2, with D maybe TRBD1 (6 bases). The germline V gene encodes CDR1 DFQATT and CDR2 SNEGSKA (reference sequence). CDR3 length equals 13 residues. Trimming shortened V by 5 bases and J by 4 bases, and 11 bases separated the two germline ends. The CDR3 sequence: CSAPRQATGELFF. The CDR3 DNA reads TGCAGTGCTCCTCGACAGGCCACCGGGGAGCTGTTTTTT.

This chain connects TRBV4-2 to TRBJ2-3; TRBD2 matches 13 bases. Germline V gene sequence: CDR1 LGHNA, CDR2 YNFKEQ. The CDR3 has 16 residues. With V trimmed by 0 bases and J by 8 bases, 5 bases remained unmatched. CDR3 DNA: TGTGCCAGCAGCCAAGAACTAGCGGGGGGGCCGGGTACGCAGTATTTT. It translates to CASSQELAGGPGTQYF.

The J gene is TRBJ1-4, the V gene TRBV7-2, with D tentatively TRBD1 (6 bases). The V gene's germline CDR1 is SGHTA and CDR2 FQGNSA. The CDR3 totals 14 residues. V was cut by 5 bases and J by 7 bases, with 14 bases left in between. CDR3 sequence: CASSLGGIFEKLFF. CDR3 coding DNA: TGTGCCAGCAGCCTAGGGGGGATCTTTGAAAAACTGTTTTTT.

This clonotype was counted many times. The chain links TRBV10-3 to TRBJ2-3; D tentatively reads TRBD1 or TRBD2 (6 bases each). Germline CDR1 ENHRY, CDR2 SYGVKD. This CDR3 spans 15 amino acids. The V end lost 4 bases, the J end lost 0 bases, and 11 bases lay between the germline ends. The CDR3: CAISGVGGSTDTQYF. CDR3 bases: TGTGCCATCAGTGGTGTAGGGGGGAGCACAGATACGCAGTATTTT.

This sequence joins TRBV20-1 and TRBJ1-5; D gene ambiguous. From germline, CDR1 is DFQATT and CDR2 SNEGSKA (reference sequence). The V end was cut by 3 bases, the J end by 0 bases, with 9 bases between. The CDR3 consists of 14 residues. The CDR3 loop reads CSASPATSNQPQHF. As DNA, the CDR3 is TGCAGTGCTAGTCCGGCAACTAGCAATCAGCCCCAGCATTTT.

This chain uses TRBV4-1 with TRBJ2-7; 7 bases match TRBD1. V lost 2 bases and J lost 2; bases outside the gene matches: 9. Germline-derived CDR1 and CDR2 are MGHRA and YSYEKL. CDR3 size: 16 residues. CDR3 DNA: TGCGCCAGCAGCCAACGACCTACAGGGGCCACCTACGAGCAGTACTTC. It codes for CASSQRPTGATYEQYF.

V usage is TRBV20-1 and J usage is TRBJ2-7; the D is unclear. The V end lost 3 bases, the J end lost 7 bases, and 16 bases lay between the germline ends. In germline, CDR1 is DFQATT, CDR2 SNEGSKA (reference sequence). There are 13 residues in the CDR3. The CDR3 region has the DNA TGCAGTGCTAGTCGGACGTTTCACGGGGAGCAGTACTTC. Its translation: CSASRTFHGEQYF.

This clonotype appeared a single time. One end of the junction fails to match germline, which may point to a read error. This chain connects TRBV19 to TRBJ2-5, with D tentatively TRBD1 (8 bases). The germline CDR1 and CDR2 sequences are LNHDA and SQIVND (reference sequence). The CDR3 totals 16 residues. The CDR3 DNA follows: TGTGCCAGCAGTATCGGGGGGACAGGCATCCAAGAGACCCAGTACTTC. Its translation: CASSIGGTGIQETQYF.

This chain links TRBV6-5 with TRBJ1-5; D remains ambiguous. V lost 2 bases and J lost 0, with 5 bases in between. The CDR3 covers 14 residues. Germline V gene lookup returns CDR1 MNHEY and CDR2 SVGAGI. The CDR3 DNA reads as TGTGCCAGCAGTTACATAAATAGCAATCAGCCCCAGCATTTT. Translated: CASSYINSNQPQHF.

A few counts support this clonotype. The chain joins TRBV27 to TRBJ2-3; 8 nucleotides align to TRBD2. Germline CDR1 reads MNHEY; CDR2 reads SMNVEV (reference sequence). Trimming took 5 bases from V and 4 from J; bases not matched to a gene: 5. The CDR3 sequence is 14 residues long. This CDR3 reads CASSPGLAPDTQYF. CDR3 DNA: TGTGCCAGCAGTCCCGGACTAGCACCAGATACGCAGTATTTT.

This sequence joins TRBV15 and TRBJ2-3; a possible D gene is TRBD2 (6 bases). Trimming took off 5 bases at V and 0 bases at J, with 15 bases between the two ends. This CDR3 spans 16 amino acids. Germline V CDR1 and CDR2: LNHNV, YYDKDF (reference sequence). The CDR3 DNA reads TGTGCCACCAGCTATAGGAGGGTCCACAGCACAGATACGCAGTATTTT. It encodes CATSYRRVHSTDTQYF.

This clonotype has a handful of counts. V is TRBV28 and J is TRBJ1-1; 7 bases are a match to TRBD1. This CDR3 spans 15 amino acids. Losses at the gene ends were 6 bases for V and 2 bases for J; bases not matched to a gene: 9. Per germline, CDR1 MDHEN and CDR2 SYDVKM. CDR3 nucleotide sequence: TGTGCCAGCAGCACGAGGACAGGACTTAACACTGAAGCTTTCTTT. Its protein product is CASSTRTGLNTEAFF.

This clonotype was observed a few times. The rearrangement joins TRBV20-1 to TRBJ2-1, with TRBD1 identical over 10 bases. Losses at the gene ends were 3 bases for V and 6 bases for J; bases not matched to a gene: 8. This CDR3 has 15 amino acids. CDR1 is DFQATT, CDR2 SNEGSKA, per germline (reference sequence). The CDR3 sequence: CSARRDRGSFNEQFF. CDR3 coding DNA: TGCAGTGCTAGGAGGGACAGGGGTAGTTTCAATGAGCAGTTCTTC.

A few counts support this clonotype. This rearrangement joins TRBV7-9 to TRBJ2-1; no definite D call. Germline V lookup: CDR1 SEHNR, CDR2 FQNEAQ (reference sequence). Trimming removed 3 bases from V and 4 bases from J, with 10 bases in between. CDR3 length: 14 amino acids. Here the CDR3 reads CASSFGDLYNEQFF. CDR3 in DNA: TGTGCCAGCAGCTTCGGTGACCTTTACAATGAGCAGTTCTTC. Variable domain in full (rest from reference TRBV7-9 and TRBJ2-1): DTGVSQNPRHKITKRGQNVTFRCDPISEHNRLYWYRQTLGQGPEFLTYFQNEAQLEKSRLLSDRFSAERPKGSFSTLEIQRTEQGDSAMYLCASSFGDLYNEQFFGPGTRLTVL.

This clonotype was counted a single time. This chain uses TRBV20-1 with TRBJ2-3; a possible D gene is TRBD2 (5 bases). Germline V gene lookup returns CDR1 DFQATT and CDR2 SNEGSKA (reference sequence). Trimming took 7 bases from V and 2 from J, leaving 19 bases between them. CDR3 length: 15 residues. CDR3 sequence (DNA): TGCAGTGTCAGTCCCCTAGCCGCGCACACAGATACGCAGTATTTT. Residues: CSVSPLAAHTDTQYF.

This clonotype came up a few times. V is TRBV4-3 and J is TRBJ1-6; D is uncertain. The CDR3 extends over 13 amino acids. CDR1 LGHNA and CDR2 YSLEER come from the germline V gene. V was cut by 0 bases and J by 7 bases, with 4 bases left in between. The CDR3: CASSQESNSPLHF. CDR3 nucleotide sequence: TGCGCCAGCAGCCAAGAGTCGAATTCACCCCTCCACTTT.

The sample holds many counts of this clonotype. The gene calls are TRBV27 and TRBJ2-5, with D uncertain. Germline CDR1 MNHEY, CDR2 SMNVEV (reference sequence). Trimming shortened V by 6 bases and J by 2 bases, and 10 bases separated the two germline ends. This CDR3 contains 13 residues. Here the CDR3 reads CASSPALQETQYF. In nucleotides, the CDR3 is TGTGCCAGCAGCCCCGCCCTTCAAGAGACCCAGTACTTC.

This clonotype was counted a few times. The chain employs TRBV5-5 and TRBJ2-7; a possible D gene is TRBD1 (6 bases). Trimming left V 0 bases short and J 2 bases short, with 18 bases between. CDR1 and CDR2 (germline): SGHKS, YYEKEE (reference sequence). The CDR3 is 17 residues long. Here the CDR3 reads CASSLGSPDRWAYEQYF. The CDR3 bases are TGTGCCAGCAGCTTGGGGTCACCGGACAGATGGGCCTACGAGCAGTACTTC.

The chain joins TRBV20-1 to TRBJ2-5, with TRBD1 as a possible D gene (5 bases). The germline V gene encodes CDR1 DFQATT and CDR2 SNEGSKA (reference sequence). Trimming left V 3 bases short and J 4 bases short, with 15 bases between. The CDR3 runs 14 residues. The CDR3 DNA is TGCAGTGCTAGCCCCAGGGAATTCGGAGAGACCCAGTACTTC. This encodes CSASPREFGETQYF.

At least ten counts were recorded for this clonotype. This rearrangement joins TRBV5-8 to TRBJ2-1; 11 nucleotides match TRBD2. J lost 0 bases, V lost 7 bases, and 12 bases had no gene match. Germline V gives CDR1 SGHTS, CDR2 YDEGEE. CDR3 length: 18 amino acids. The CDR3 loop reads CASSPRLAGLSSYNEQFF. The CDR3 DNA reads as TGTGCCAGCTCACCACGACTAGCGGGGCTTAGCTCCTACAATGAGCAGTTCTTC.

The rearrangement uses TRBV4-3 and TRBJ2-7; maybe TRBD2 (6 bases). V was clipped by 1 base and J by 2 bases, with 15 bases between them. The CDR3 runs 16 residues. Germline lookup yields CDR1 LGHNA and CDR2 YSLEER. This CDR3 reads CASSQAAGLPTYEQYF. CDR3 in DNA: TGCGCCAGCAGCCAAGCTGCGGGGCTCCCAACCTACGAGCAGTACTTC.

This clonotype occurred a few times. Compared with germline, one end of the junction differs, possibly owing to a read error. The V gene is TRBV5-1, the J gene TRBJ2-1; 9 nucleotides align to TRBD1. Looked up from germline, CDR1 is SGHRS and CDR2 is YFSETQ. The length of the CDR3 is 15 residues. As DNA, the CDR3 is TGTGCCAGCAGCTTAGAAGGGACAGGGTACAATGAGCAGTTCTTC. Amino acid sequence: CASSLEGTGYNEQFF.

Here the CDR3 reads CLQGQGRNTEAFF. As DNA, the CDR3 is TGTCTCCAAGGACAGGGGAGGAACACTGAAGCTTTCTTT. The chain uses TRBV2 and TRBJ1-1; TRBD1 matches at 9 bases. The CDR3 consists of 13 residues. The germline V gene encodes CDR1 SNHLY and CDR2 FYNNEI.

This clonotype was seen more than once but under ten times. CDR3 in amino acids: CASSRIPGQANTGELFF. Here the CDR3 DNA reads TGCGCCAGCAGCCGCATACCGGGACAGGCGAACACCGGGGAGCTGTTTTTT. This chain joins TRBV4-1 and TRBJ2-2; 8 bases match TRBD1. Per the germline V gene, CDR1 is MGHRA and CDR2 is YSYEKL. There are 17 residues in the CDR3. The J segment lost 0 bases and the V segment lost 4 bases, leaving 7 bases of the junction unmatched.

In this sample, this clonotype turned up a few times. V gene TRBV5-1 combines with J gene TRBJ1-5, with 7 bases aligning to TRBD1. The CDR3 has 15 amino acids. Germline V gives CDR1 SGHRS, CDR2 YFSETQ. J was trimmed by 7 bases and V by 1 base; bases with no gene match: 8. CDR3 in amino acids: CASSLPRGLKQPQHF. CDR3 nucleotide sequence: TGCGCCAGCAGCTTGCCAAGGGGGCTGAAACAGCCCCAGCATTTT.

The V call is TRBV4-2, the J call TRBJ2-1; D not certain. Germline CDR1 is LGHNA and CDR2 is YNFKEQ. Between the trimmed V and J ends, which lost 3 bases and 2 bases, there was a span of 17 bases. CDR3 size: 17 residues. As DNA, the CDR3 is TGTGCCAGCAGCCACCGGCTAATGAGTGGGACCTACAATGAGCAGTTCTTC. Amino acids: CASSHRLMSGTYNEQFF.

The V call is TRBV4-2, the J call TRBJ1-4, with D tentatively TRBD1 (6 bases). CDR3 size: 15 residues. CDR1 is LGHNA, CDR2 YNFKEQ, per germline. Between the trimmed V and J ends, which lost 1 base and 5 bases, there was a span of 11 bases. CDR3 bases: TGTGCCAGCAGCCAAGTGGGGGCGGAAAATGAAAAACTGTTTTTT. It codes for CASSQVGAENEKLFF.

The V call is TRBV7-2, the J call TRBJ2-2; 8 bases map to TRBD2. The CDR3 is 16 residues long. Per germline, CDR1 SGHTA and CDR2 FQGNSA. The V and J ends lost 4 bases and 4 bases, in that order; junction bases with no gene match: 8. In nucleotides, the CDR3 is TGTGCCAGCAGCTCTTCAACGGGGGGGGGCACCGGGGAGCTGTTTTTT. Translating gives CASSSSTGGGTGELFF.

This clonotype has only a few counts. The chain uses TRBV7-2 and TRBJ2-1, with D possibly being TRBD1 (6 bases). The V gene's germline CDR1 is SGHTA and CDR2 FQGNSA. Trimming cost V 5 bases and J 4 bases, with 12 bases left between them. The length of the CDR3 is 14 residues. In DNA, the CDR3 is TGTGCCAGCAGCCCCCGGACAGAATACAATGAGCAGTTCTTC. Translation: CASSPRTEYNEQFF.

The chain employs TRBV5-6 and TRBJ2-5; 8 positions agree with TRBD2. The germline CDR1 and CDR2 sequences are SGHDT and YYEEEE. Germline trimming cut 2 bases from V and 2 bases from J; bases unmatched to any gene: 11. The CDR3 totals 17 residues. In nucleotides, the CDR3 is TGTGCCAGCAGCTTAGACACCGGGACTAGTGAACAAGAGACCCAGTACTTC. It translates to CASSLDTGTSEQETQYF.